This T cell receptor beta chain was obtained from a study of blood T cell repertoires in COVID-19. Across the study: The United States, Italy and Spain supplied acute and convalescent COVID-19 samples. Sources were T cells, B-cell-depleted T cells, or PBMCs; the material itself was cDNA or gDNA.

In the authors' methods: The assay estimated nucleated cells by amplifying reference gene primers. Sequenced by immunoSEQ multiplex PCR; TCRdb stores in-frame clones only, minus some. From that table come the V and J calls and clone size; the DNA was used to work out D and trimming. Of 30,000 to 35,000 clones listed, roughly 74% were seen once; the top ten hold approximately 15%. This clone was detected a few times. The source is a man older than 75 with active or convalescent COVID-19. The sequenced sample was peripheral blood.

CDR3 DNA sequence: TGTGCCAGCAGCCCAGCGGGACTAGCGGGAGATAGGCAGTACTTC. Its protein is CASSPAGLAGDRQYF. The chain uses TRBV11-2 and TRBJ2-7, with 14 positions matching TRBD2. This CDR3 region has 15 residues. V shed 5 bases and J 9 bases; nucleotides not matched to a gene: 9. In germline, CDR1 is SGHAT, CDR2 FQNNGV.